This T cell receptor beta chain was captured in a study of breast tumors, draining lymph nodes, adjacent tissues. Whole-study findings and limits: The data were judged consistent with most tumor T cells coming from lymph node and expanding in tumor. The lymph node origin of tumor T cells was framed as consistent with a hypothesis, not demonstrated. Compared with lymph nodes, tumors were less diverse; compared with nontumor tissue, more. Luminal-like breast cancer showed significantly greater tumor-nontumor repertoire similarity than basal-like breast cancer did.

The germline V gene has CDR1 MRHNA and CDR2 SNTAGT. Germline trimming cut 4 bases from V and 0 bases from J; bases unmatched to any gene: 14. The CDR3 runs to 19 residues. Many counts were recorded for this clonotype. Its specificity is unknown. Just one base apart from a much larger clone, this may be a read error. TCRdb re-analysed the multiplex PCR reads in MiXCR, keeping a single row per CDR3 protein. Found here are some 16,000 distinct CDR3 sequences, 40% to 60% of them singletons; the top ten hold around 17%. The TCR was taken from a female donor with breast cancer. Some clones in this sample may be carry-over from other donors' samples. The chain joins TRBV6-4 to TRBJ1-5, with 8 bases lining up with TRBD1. The sample consisted of tumor-adjacent breast tissue. The CDR3 reads CASSVKLGQVTYSNQPQHF. The CDR3 DNA reads as TGTGCCAGCAGTGTGAAACTGGGACAGGTTACTTATAGCAATCAGCCCCAGCATTTT.